In its sample, the clone carrying this T cell receptor (beta chain) was seen a few times. This entry comes from a study of blood T cells in healthy people across ages. Through a sample-barcoded 5' primer and a J-beta primer mix, a second PCR was run for roughly 6 to 11 cycles. TCRdb itself ran the 5' RACE reads through MiXCR, one entry per CDR3 protein. Of about 670,000 distinct CDR3 sequences listed, around 52% are singletons. V dropped 4 bases and J dropped 7 bases, with 11 bases sitting between them. The CDR3 contains 14 residues. The V call is TRBV12-3 or TRBV12-4, the J call TRBJ1-6; D is possibly TRBD1 (6 bases). What was sequenced was blood. The clonotype comes from a woman of 80 years or more in good health. CDR3 region: CASSSLGGNSPLHF. DNA for the CDR3: TGTGCCAGCAGTTCCCTAGGGGGGAATTCACCCCTCCACTTT.